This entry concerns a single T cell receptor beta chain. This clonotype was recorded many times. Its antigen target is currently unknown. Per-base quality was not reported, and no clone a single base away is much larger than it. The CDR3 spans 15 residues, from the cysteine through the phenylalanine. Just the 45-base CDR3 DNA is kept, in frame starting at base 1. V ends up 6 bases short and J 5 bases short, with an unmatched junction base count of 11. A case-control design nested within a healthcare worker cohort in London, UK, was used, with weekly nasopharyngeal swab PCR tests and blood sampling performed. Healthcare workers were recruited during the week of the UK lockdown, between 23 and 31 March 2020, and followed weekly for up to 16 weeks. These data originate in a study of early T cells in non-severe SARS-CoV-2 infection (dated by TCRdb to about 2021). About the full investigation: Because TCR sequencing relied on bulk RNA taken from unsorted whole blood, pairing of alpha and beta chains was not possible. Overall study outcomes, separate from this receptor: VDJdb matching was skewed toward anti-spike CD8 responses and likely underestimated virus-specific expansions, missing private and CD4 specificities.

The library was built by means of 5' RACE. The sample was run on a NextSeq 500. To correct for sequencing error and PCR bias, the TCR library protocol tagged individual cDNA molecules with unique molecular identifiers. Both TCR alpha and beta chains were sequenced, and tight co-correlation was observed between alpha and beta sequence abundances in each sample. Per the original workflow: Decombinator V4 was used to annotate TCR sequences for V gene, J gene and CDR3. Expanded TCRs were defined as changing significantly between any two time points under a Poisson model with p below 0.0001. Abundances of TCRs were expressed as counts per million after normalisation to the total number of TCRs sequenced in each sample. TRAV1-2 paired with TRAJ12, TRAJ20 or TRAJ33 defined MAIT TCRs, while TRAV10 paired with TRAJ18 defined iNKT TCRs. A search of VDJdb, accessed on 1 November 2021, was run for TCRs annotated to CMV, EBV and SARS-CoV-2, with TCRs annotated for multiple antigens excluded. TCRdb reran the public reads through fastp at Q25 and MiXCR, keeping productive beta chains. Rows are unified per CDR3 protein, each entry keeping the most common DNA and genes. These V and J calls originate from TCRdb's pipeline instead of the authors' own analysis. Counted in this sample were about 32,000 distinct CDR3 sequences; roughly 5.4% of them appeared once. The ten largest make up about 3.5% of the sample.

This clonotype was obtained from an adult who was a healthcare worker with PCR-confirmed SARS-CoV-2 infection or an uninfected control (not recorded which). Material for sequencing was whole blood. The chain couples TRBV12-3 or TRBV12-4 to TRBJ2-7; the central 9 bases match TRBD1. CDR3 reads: CASSTAGTGSHEQYF. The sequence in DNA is TGTGCCAGCAGCACCGCCGGGACAGGGTCCCACGAGCAGTACTTC.